This T cell receptor beta chain is from a study of T cells in localized non-small cell lung cancer. Germline V gene data show CDR1 as MNHEY and CDR2 as SVGAGI. V dropped 6 bases and J dropped 2 bases, with 5 bases sitting between them. The CDR3 covers 13 residues. Points on this clone: Its antigen is currently unknown.

Findings and caveats of the study: Median roughly 57 top-100 tumor clones were shared with paired adjacent lung.

Profiling relied on immunoSEQ multiplex PCR, and the TCRdb table lists in-frame clones only, not all of them. The table lists about 41,000 clones, about 88% of them singletons. Sequencing used peripheral blood, obtained before any cancer treatment. The clonotype was recovered from a woman aged 18-55 years with stage III lung adenocarcinoma. The chain uses TRBV6-5 and TRBJ2-6; D is unresolved. The DNA of the CDR3 is TGTGCCAGCAGCGGAACTGGGGCCAACGTCCTGACTTTC. It yields the protein CASSGTGANVLTF.